Here is one T cell receptor beta chain with its context. The data are from a study of T-cell reconstitution after alpha-beta-depleted transplantation in children. The V segment lost 3 bases and the J segment 3 bases; nucleotides outside the gene matches: 4. CDR3 size: 16 residues. CDR1 and CDR2 from the germline V gene are LNHNV and YYDKDF (reference sequence). As it was prepared, the TCRbeta library received unique molecular identifiers. TCRdb ran MiXCR on the PCR reads and lists one entry per CDR3 protein. The data hold roughly 350,000 distinct CDR3 sequences, with 9% to 12% observed a single time. This chain joins TRBV15 and TRBJ2-2; 10 nucleotides line up with TRBD2. The sequences come from PBMCs from the stem cell graft donor, collected from the stem cell graft. The clonotype comes from a human donor who donated a stem cell graft to a child with acute lymphoblastic leukemia. The CDR3 is CATSREAGGHTGELFF. CDR3 nucleotides: TGTGCCACCAGCAGGGAAGCGGGAGGGCACACCGGGGAGCTGTTTTTT.